The rows below give T cell receptor beta chains drawn from one sample of a study of T cells after yellow fever vaccination. One entry per CDR3 protein, called by TCRdb with MiXCR from the 5' RACE reads. The sample lists some 300,000 distinct CDR3 sequences; over 8.5% were seen once. The specimen comprised CD4+ T cells sorted from PBMCs, sampled 45 days after the yellow fever booster vaccination. Every receptor here comes from a young man who received the YFV17D yellow fever vaccine. Each CDR3 is given with its conserved first and last residue. D genes are given only for firm matches. Not every row has a clone size; where given, it reads once, few, many or a size class.

v_call	j_call	d_call	clone_size	cdr3_nt	cdr3_aa
TRBV6-2/TRBV6-3	TRBJ1-6	.	.	TGTGCCAGCAGTCTCTCTAGGGTGGCCCTCCACTTT	CASSLSRVALHF
TRBV6-6	TRBJ1-6	.	few	TGTGCCAGCAGCCCGCTCCGGGGGGGTAGCTCCTATAATTCACCCCTCCACTTT	CASSPLRGGSSYNSPLHF
TRBV20-1	TRBJ2-2	.	few	TGCAGTGCAGAACGGGACGGCGCGAACACCGGGGAGCTGTTTTTT	CSAERDGANTGELFF
TRBV27	TRBJ2-3	.	few	TGTGCCAGCACCGTCGCCGGGGCCACAGATACGCAGTATTTT	CASTVAGATDTQYF
TRBV7-2	TRBJ2-1	TRBD1	few	TGTGCCAGCAGCTTAGGACAGGGTGGAGGTGAGCAGTTCTTC	CASSLGQGGGEQFF
TRBV10-3	TRBJ1-2	TRBD1	once	TGTGCCATCAGCCGAGAGGGGGCTGGTGGCTACACCTTC	CAISREGAGGYTF
TRBV5-6	TRBJ2-1	.	few	TGTGCCAGCACCCGTATGAATGAGCAGTTCTTC	CASTRMNEQFF
TRBV20-1	TRBJ2-5	.	few	TGCAGTGCTAGAGTTGGCGGCACTTGGGAAGAGACCCAGTACTTC	CSARVGGTWEETQYF
TRBV10-3	TRBJ2-3	.	many	TGTGCCATCGGGGCAGTTCCAGATACGCAGTATTTT	CAIGAVPDTQYF
TRBV7-2	TRBJ1-1	.	.	TGTGCCAGCAGCGTCCGGGGGGTCGGCACTGAAGCTTTCTTT	CASSVRGVGTEAFF
TRBV11-1	TRBJ1-6	.	.	TGTGCCAGCAGCCTGGGACCCCGAACGCGATCACCCCTCCACTTT	CASSLGPRTRSPLHF
TRBV6-5	TRBJ2-7	TRBD1	few	TGTGCCAGCAGTTACATGGGACAGGTAGCCTACGAGCAGTACTTC	CASSYMGQVAYEQYF
TRBV5-1	TRBJ2-1	TRBD2	.	TGCGCCAGCAGCGACACCCTAGCGGGGGGACATAGTGAGCAGTTCTTC	CASSDTLAGGHSEQFF
TRBV7-2	TRBJ1-2	.	few	TGTGCCAGCAGTCCTCTTGGGGGGGGGAGCTACACCTTC	CASSPLGGGSYTF
TRBV6-1	TRBJ1-5	.	.	TGTGCCAGCACCACAGGGCCGAGCAATCAGCCCCAGCATTTT	CASTTGPSNQPQHF
TRBV18	TRBJ2-1	.	few	TGTGCCAGCTGTCCGGGAACCTTCGGAGCCAATGAGCAGTTCTTC	CASCPGTFGANEQFF
TRBV14	TRBJ2-3	.	.	TGTGCCAGCAGCGCTAGGTTTCGCACAGATACGCAGTATTTT	CASSARFRTDTQYF
TRBV5-1	TRBJ2-1	TRBD2	.	TGCGCCAGCAGCGCTGGTTGGTTTAGCGGGATTACGAATGAGCAGTTCTTC	CASSAGWFSGITNEQFF